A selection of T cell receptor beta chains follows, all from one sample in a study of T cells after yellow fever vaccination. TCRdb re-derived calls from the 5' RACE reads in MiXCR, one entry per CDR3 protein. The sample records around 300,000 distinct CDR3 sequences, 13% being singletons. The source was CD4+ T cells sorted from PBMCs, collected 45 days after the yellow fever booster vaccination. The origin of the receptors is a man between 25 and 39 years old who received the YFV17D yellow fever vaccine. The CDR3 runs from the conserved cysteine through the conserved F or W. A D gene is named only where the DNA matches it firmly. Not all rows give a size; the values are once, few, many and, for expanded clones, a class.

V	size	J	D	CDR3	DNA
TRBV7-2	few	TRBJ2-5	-	CASSLGVGTPNF	TGTGCCAGCAGCTTAGGGGTAGGGACCCCAAACTTC
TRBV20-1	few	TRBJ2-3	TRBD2	CSAREASGSWDTQYF	TGCAGTGCTAGAGAGGCTAGCGGGAGTTGGGATACGCAGTATTTT
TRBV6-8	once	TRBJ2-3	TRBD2	CASSQNQREWGTDTQYF	TGTGCCAGCAGCCAAAACCAGCGGGAGTGGGGTACAGATACGCAGTATTTT
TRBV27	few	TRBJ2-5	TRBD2	CASSLHLAGNQETQYF	TGTGCCAGCAGTCTCCATCTAGCGGGCAACCAAGAGACCCAGTACTTC
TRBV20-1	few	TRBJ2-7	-	CSAQDFSSYEQYF	TGCAGTGCTCAGGACTTCAGCTCCTACGAGCAGTACTTC
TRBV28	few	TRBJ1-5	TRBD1	CASSPMTGPNQPQHF	TGTGCCAGCAGTCCCATGACAGGGCCCAATCAGCCCCAGCATTTT
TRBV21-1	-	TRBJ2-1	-	CASSKLGGGVLSSYNEQFF	TGTGCCAGCAGCAAATTGGGGGGTGGGGTCCTAAGCTCCTACAATGAGCAGTTCTTC
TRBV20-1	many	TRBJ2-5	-	CSATPYQETQYF	TGCAGTGCTACACCGTACCAAGAGACCCAGTACTTC
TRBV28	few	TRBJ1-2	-	CASSLAPNYGYTF	TGTGCCAGCAGTTTAGCCCCCAACTATGGCTACACCTTC
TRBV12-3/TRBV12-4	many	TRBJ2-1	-	CASSLGSGFYNEQFF	TGTGCCAGCAGTTTAGGTAGTGGGTTTTACAATGAGCAGTTCTTC
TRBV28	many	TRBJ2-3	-	CASKDGGTDTQYF	TGTGCCAGCAAGGACGGAGGCACAGATACGCAGTATTTT
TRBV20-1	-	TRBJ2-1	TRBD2	CSASQALAGGPNEQFF	TGCAGTGCTAGCCAGGCCCTAGCGGGAGGGCCTAATGAGCAGTTCTTC
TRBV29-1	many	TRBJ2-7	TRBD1	CSVDRGEYEQYF	TGCAGCGTGGACAGGGGGGAATACGAGCAGTACTTC
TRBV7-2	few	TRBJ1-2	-	CASSLRPTGNYGYTF	TGTGCCAGCAGCTTGCGCCCGACAGGAAACTATGGCTACACCTTC
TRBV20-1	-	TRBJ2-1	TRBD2	CSARDLLRGVAGDEQFF	TGCAGTGCTAGAGATCTCTTAAGGGGTGTAGCGGGAGATGAGCAGTTCTTC
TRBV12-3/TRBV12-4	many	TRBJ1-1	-	CASSPLTGNTEAFF	TGTGCCAGCAGTCCTCTGACGGGGAACACTGAAGCTTTCTTT
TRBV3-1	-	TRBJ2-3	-	CASSRPAGFTDTQYF	TGTGCCAGCAGCCGACCCGCCGGGTTCACAGATACGCAGTATTTT
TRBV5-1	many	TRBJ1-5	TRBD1	CASSLGQARNQPQHF	TGCGCCAGCAGCTTAGGACAGGCCCGCAATCAGCCCCAGCATTTT
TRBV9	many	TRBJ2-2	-	CASSVEMRGELFF	TGTGCCAGCAGCGTAGAAATGAGAGGGGAGCTGTTTTTT
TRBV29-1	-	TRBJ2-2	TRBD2	CSVGLAGGTGELFF	TGCAGCGTCGGACTAGCGGGAGGCACCGGGGAGCTGTTTTTT
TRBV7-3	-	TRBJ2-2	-	CASSLDRTGELFF	TGTGCCAGCAGCTTAGATCGCACCGGGGAGCTGTTTTTT
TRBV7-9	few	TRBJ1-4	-	CASSLQTNEKLFF	TGTGCCAGCAGCTTACAGACTAATGAAAAACTGTTTTTT
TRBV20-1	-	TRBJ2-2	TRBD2	CSASDGRAGAGELFF	TGCAGTGCTAGCGACGGGAGGGCCGGCGCCGGGGAGCTGTTTTTT
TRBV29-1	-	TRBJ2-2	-	CSVGLRFTGELFF	TGCAGCGTTGGACTTAGATTTACCGGGGAGCTGTTTTTT